This is a list of T cell receptor beta chains from one sample in a study of cytomegalovirus exposure and HLA in healthy donors. The method was immunoSEQ multiplex PCR; TCRdb's version includes in-frame clones alone and lacks a portion of them. Among about 140,000 clones listed, 65% to 85% were seen once. The material sequenced was PBMCs. Receptors were obtained from a male donor in good health and CMV-seronegative. Each CDR3 is given with its conserved first and last residue.

>TRBJ2-1|TRBV5-1
CASSLVGGLADNEQFF
>NA|TRBV27
CASSSRTAHEQYF
>TRBJ1-5|TRBV30
CAWSVAALGQPQHF
>TRBJ2-7|TRBV28
CASSLEAASRYEQYF
>TRBJ1-5|TRBV7-9
CASSLEGKKPQHF
>TRBJ2-7|TRBV6-5
CASSYSTGETGYEQYF
>TRBJ2-2|TRBV28
CASNLRAGELFF
>TRBJ2-7|TRBV7-2
CASSLFPGHFYEQYF
>TRBJ1-2|TRBV5-6
CASSYGRGYTF
>TRBJ1-2|TRBV6-5
CASSYGQSYGYTF
>TRBJ1-2|TRBV19
CASSNTGSTGYGYTF
>TRBJ1-4|TRBV27
CASSLKSGTGDRRKLFF
>TRBJ2-5|TRBV2
CASRLDRSQETQYF
>TRBJ2-1|TRBV30
CAWSMVAGGEQFF
>TRBJ2-7|TRBV7-2
CASSASGWSSYEQYF
>TRBJ2-1|TRBV4-1
CASSQRLPLSYNEQFF
>TRBJ1-5|TRBV19
CASSTAISFNQPQHF
>NA|TRBV27
CASSLSFRQGYEQYF
>TRBJ2-1|TRBV19
CAMGTGSYNEQFF
>TRBJ2-2|TRBV9
CASSFEEGLTGELFF
>TRBJ1-1|TRBV29-1
CSAAGGGTEAFF
>TRBJ1-1|TRBV19
CASRAGQREAFF
>TRBJ2-1|TRBV7-7
CASAMASGINEQFF
>TRBJ2-7|TRBV30
CACDRGQRDEQYF
>TRBJ2-1|TRBV5-6
CASSLGLAGPYNEQFF
>TRBJ2-6|TRBV9
CASSVWSSGANVLTF
>TRBJ1-1|TRBV28
CASSSLAGSPGAEAFF
>TRBJ2-1|TRBV7-2
CASTNGGNEQFF
>TRBJ1-3|TRBV11-2
CASSLDRNTIYF
>TRBJ2-7|TRBV20-1
CSASPAYEQYF
>TRBJ2-7|TRBV19
CASSPAGPPNEQYF
>TRBJ2-1|TRBV18
CASSLADWTGQNEQFF
>NA|TRBV6-5
CASSPGTGTDEQYF
>TRBJ1-1|TRBV28
CASSLGTVNTEAFF
>TRBJ2-3|TRBV6-4
CASSERETDTQYF
>TRBJ1-1|TRBV4-1
CASSHAIPEDTEAFF
>TRBJ2-3|TRBV27
CASSWGFTDTQYF
>TRBJ2-7|TRBV27
CASRSTPYEQYF
>TRBJ2-7|TRBV12-2
CASRLGGGSGSQYEQYF
>TRBJ2-7|TRBV6-5
CATATGIPYEQYF
>TRBJ2-3|TRBV9
CASKQGLANTDTQYF
>TRBJ2-7|TRBV27
CASSLTSGYSYEQYF
>TRBJ2-3|TRBV6-5
CASSLTFSTDTQYF
>TRBJ2-5|TRBV7-9
CASSLSGGQGKTQYF
>TRBJ1-1|TRBV2
CASSEGGQVHNTEAFF
>TRBJ1-4|TRBV6-5
CASSPGGNEKLFF
>TRBJ1-5|TRBV19
CASSHDLGQGHQPQHF
>TRBJ2-7|TRBV28
CASTAQGGYEQYF
>TRBJ2-1|TRBV5-4
CASSSGEAAEQFF
>TRBJ1-1|TRBV7-9
CASSLVAAGTEAFF
>TRBJ1-1|TRBV28
CASSLRAGDWGTEAFF
>TRBJ2-5|TRBV5-1
CASSLVRGQYQETQYF
>TRBJ2-6|TRBV5-1
CASSLGGTNGANVLTF
>TRBJ1-1|TRBV7-6
CASSLGMGAGGASEAFF
>TRBJ1-2|TRBV6-1
CASNRVSSSNYGYTF
>TRBJ2-5|TRBV7-9
CASSLRTGVQETQYF